This passage covers 21 T cell receptor beta chains from one sample sequenced in a study of T-cell reconstitution after alpha-beta-depleted transplantation in children. Preparation of the TCRbeta library involved a method that used unique molecular identifiers. TCRdb fed the PCR reads into MiXCR, producing one record per CDR3 protein. The table lists some 500,000 distinct CDR3 sequences, roughly 33% of them singletons. Sequences were derived from PBMCs from the stem cell graft donor, sampled from the stem cell graft. Receptor source: a human donor who donated a stem cell graft to a child with aplastic anemia.

This clonotype was seen only a few times. The chain employs TRBV29-1 and TRBJ1-1; 7 bases match TRBD1. The ends lost 2 bases at V and 5 bases at J; junction bases unmatched: 5. The germline V gene encodes CDR1 SQVTM and CDR2 ANQGSEA. The CDR3 runs to 13 residues. The CDR3 DNA sequence: TGCAGCGTTGAAAGGGGGCCGGGAACTGAAGCTTTCTTT. As protein: CSVERGPGTEAFF.

A few counts support this clonotype. This rearrangement joins TRBV10-3 to TRBJ2-7; TRBD1 matches at 7 bases. This CDR3 contains 12 residues. Germline V CDR1 and CDR2: ENHRY, SYGVKD. With 6 bases clipped from V and 6 bases from J, the junction kept 5 bases outside the gene matches. This chain's CDR3 is CAIREPGGEQYF. The CDR3 nucleotides read TGTGCCATCAGGGAACCAGGGGGCGAGCAGTACTTC.

This clonotype was counted a few times. The chain joins TRBV27 to TRBJ2-7; 8 bases map to TRBD2. Per germline, CDR1 MNHEY and CDR2 SMNVEV (reference sequence). V shed 2 bases, J shed 5 bases, and the junction held 8 bases outside the gene matches. There are 15 residues in the CDR3. The DNA of the CDR3 is TGTGCCAGCAGTTTAATCGGTAGCGGGACGCACGAGCAGTACTTC. The encoded protein is CASSLIGSGTHEQYF.

The chain uses TRBV20-1 and TRBJ2-2; a weak D match, TRBD2 (7 bases). V was clipped by 1 base and J by 5 bases, with 17 bases between them. Per the germline V gene, CDR1 is DFQATT and CDR2 is SNEGSKA (reference sequence). This CDR3 is built from 16 residues. CDR3 loop: CSARGVGGLGTGELFF. The CDR3 nucleotides are TGCAGTGCTAGAGGAGTCGGGGGGCTGGGGACCGGGGAGCTGTTTTTT.

A few counts support this clonotype. The chain uses TRBV29-1 and TRBJ1-2; D may be TRBD1 (5 bases). CDR1 SQVTM and CDR2 ANQGSEA come from the germline V gene. The CDR3 has 14 residues. The V gene lost 6 bases and the J gene lost 3 bases, with 17 bases spanning the gap. CDR3 loop: CSVTTGLGDYGYTF. The CDR3 nucleotides read TGCAGCGTCACAACTGGGCTAGGGGACTATGGCTACACCTTC.

The V call is TRBV7-6, the J call TRBJ2-5, with a tentative D call TRBD2 (5 bases). The CDR3 runs 16 residues. V dropped 1 base and J dropped 5 bases, with 17 bases sitting between them. Looked up from germline, CDR1 is SGHVS and CDR2 is FNYEAQ. Here the CDR3 DNA reads TGTGCCAGCAGCTTAGGGGTGGAGAACTCGGGGGAGACCCAGTACTTC. This sequence encodes CASSLGVENSGETQYF.

This clonotype has just a few counts. The chain carries TRBV10-3 and TRBJ2-1, with D possibly called TRBD1 or TRBD2 (5 bases each). This CDR3 has 11 residues. V was trimmed by 8 bases and J by 12 bases, leaving 14 bases between them. Germline CDR1 ENHRY, CDR2 SYGVKD. The CDR3 here is CAIGLQDSQFF. CDR3 in DNA: TGTGCCATCGGGTTACAGGACTCGCAGTTCTTC.

The rearrangement links TRBV7-2 to TRBJ2-2; 9 nucleotides align to TRBD2. J lost 3 bases, V lost 5 bases, and 7 bases had no gene match. Germline CDR1 reads SGHTA; CDR2 reads FQGNSA. The CDR3 has 16 residues. This chain's CDR3 is CASSPGLARDTGELFF. In DNA form, the CDR3 reads TGTGCCAGCAGCCCTGGACTAGCGAGGGACACCGGGGAGCTGTTTTTT.

V usage is TRBV28 and J usage is TRBJ2-5, with 7 bases identical to TRBD2. Germline V CDR1 and CDR2: MDHEN, SYDVKM. The CDR3 has 14 residues. After removal of 3 bases from V and 7 bases from J, the junction contained 8 bases not matched to a gene. The CDR3: CASSFWEGPRTQYF. CDR3 in DNA: TGTGCCAGCAGTTTTTGGGAGGGACCCAGGACCCAGTACTTC.

This clonotype was seen a few times. The CDR3 region has the DNA TGTGCCAGCAGCTTAGACAGGGCCAATTACAATGAGCAGTTCTTC. Residues: CASSLDRANYNEQFF. The chain employs TRBV7-2 and TRBJ2-1; TRBD1 is a possible D gene (6 bases). Germline V gene data show CDR1 as SGHTA and CDR2 as FQGNSA. V was pared by 1 base and J by 4 bases, with 11 bases between. This CDR3 has 15 residues.

The chain combines TRBV20-1 with TRBJ1-1, with D tentatively TRBD1 (5 bases). Trimming cost V 3 bases and J 3 bases, with 17 bases left between them. This CDR3 is built from 15 residues. Germline lookup yields CDR1 DFQATT and CDR2 SNEGSKA (reference sequence). The CDR3 loop reads CSASSPLRGDTEAFF. CDR3 DNA sequence: TGCAGTGCTAGTAGTCCCTTGAGAGGGGACACTGAAGCTTTCTTT.

This clonotype was seen a handful of times. The gene calls are TRBV10-3 and TRBJ1-2; the D is unclear. CDR1 and CDR2 (germline): ENHRY, SYGVKD. V gave up 0 bases and J gave up 5 bases, with 10 bases separating them. This CDR3 has 14 amino acids. The CDR3 sequence: CAISESGSTYGYTF. The CDR3 DNA is TGTGCCATCAGTGAGTCGGGCAGCACTTATGGCTACACCTTC.

The chain has TRBV5-1 and TRBJ1-4; 7 bases are shared with TRBD1. V shed 5 bases and J 8 bases; nucleotides not matched to a gene: 9. In germline, CDR1 is SGHRS, CDR2 YFSETQ. The CDR3 runs to 14 residues. CDR3: CASSMGQGEEKLFF. The CDR3 coding sequence is TGCGCCAGCAGTATGGGGCAGGGGGAAGAAAAACTGTTTTTT.

Concerning this clonotype itself: At one of its ends the junction is not consistent with the germline gene, which may arise from a read error. This chain uses TRBV6-1 with TRBJ2-1; D unclear. Germline assignment: CDR1 MNHNS and CDR2 SASEGT. CDR3 length: 13 residues. The CDR3 DNA sequence: TGTGCCAGCAGTGAAGAGGTGGTAGCAGTGAATTCCTTC. As protein: CASSEEVVAVNSF.

The rearrangement joins TRBV6-5 to TRBJ2-1, with unresolved D. In germline, CDR1 is MNHEY, CDR2 SVGAGI. This CDR3 is 15 amino acids long. V lost 3 bases to trimming and J lost 0 bases, with 9 bases between them. CDR3 region: CASSYDASSYNEQFF. The CDR3 DNA follows: TGTGCCAGCAGTTATGACGCTAGCTCCTACAATGAGCAGTTCTTC.

This clonotype was seen a few times. The chain couples TRBV6-5 to TRBJ2-4, with 8 bases fitting TRBD1. Germline V gene lookup returns CDR1 MNHEY and CDR2 SVGAGI. This CDR3 region has 15 residues. Trimming cost V 2 bases and J 11 bases; bases outside gene matches: 11. CDR3 DNA: TGTGCCAGCAGTTACCCTAGGACAGGGAGTTCCGTTCAGTACTTC. Translation: CASSYPRTGSSVQYF.

The J gene is TRBJ2-3, the V gene TRBV18; D gene unclear. The CDR3 is 15 amino acids. Germline V CDR1 and CDR2: KGHSH, LQKENI. The V and J ends lost 3 bases and 4 bases respectively, with 14 bases between them. The CDR3 reads CASSPLMKLPDTQYF. In nucleotides, the CDR3 is TGTGCCAGCTCACCGTTAATGAAGCTCCCAGATACGCAGTATTTT.

This clonotype was observed a handful of times. The rearrangement links TRBV5-6 to TRBJ1-5; 7 nucleotides agree with TRBD1. CDR3 length equals 16 residues. V dropped 3 bases and J dropped 2; count of bases not matched to a gene: 8. From germline, CDR1 is SGHDT and CDR2 YYEEEE. CDR3 loop: CASSSGQFLGNQPQHF. The CDR3, as DNA: TGTGCCAGCAGCTCGGGACAGTTTCTGGGCAATCAGCCCCAGCATTTT.

The rearrangement joins TRBV6-2 or TRBV6-3 to TRBJ2-7, with a weak D call TRBD2 (6 bases). The germline V gene has CDR1 MNHEY and CDR2 SVGEGT. This CDR3 is 13 amino acids long. The V and J ends lost 5 bases and 5 bases respectively, with 13 bases between them. The CDR3 DNA reads as TGTGCCAGCAGTCTACGACTAGTGGACGAGCAGTACGTC. It yields the protein CASSLRLVDEQYV.

The CDR3 sequence: CASSLRNSETQYF. As DNA, the CDR3 is TGTGCCAGCAGTTTAAGAAACTCGGAGACCCAGTACTTC. This chain links TRBV12-3 or TRBV12-4 with TRBJ2-5, with D uncertain. Trimming removed 2 bases at V and 5 bases at J, with 9 bases between. The CDR3 has 13 residues.

In its sample, this clonotype was seen a few times. The chain has TRBV29-1 and TRBJ2-1, with 11 bases aligning to TRBD2. The J segment lost 4 bases and the V segment lost 6 bases, leaving 5 bases of the junction unmatched. The length of the CDR3 is 14 residues. Germline V gene data show CDR1 as SQVTM and CDR2 as ANQGSEA. DNA for the CDR3: TGCAGCGTGTCTAGCGGGAGGCGTTACAATGAGCAGTTCTTC. Translation: CSVSSGRRYNEQFF.